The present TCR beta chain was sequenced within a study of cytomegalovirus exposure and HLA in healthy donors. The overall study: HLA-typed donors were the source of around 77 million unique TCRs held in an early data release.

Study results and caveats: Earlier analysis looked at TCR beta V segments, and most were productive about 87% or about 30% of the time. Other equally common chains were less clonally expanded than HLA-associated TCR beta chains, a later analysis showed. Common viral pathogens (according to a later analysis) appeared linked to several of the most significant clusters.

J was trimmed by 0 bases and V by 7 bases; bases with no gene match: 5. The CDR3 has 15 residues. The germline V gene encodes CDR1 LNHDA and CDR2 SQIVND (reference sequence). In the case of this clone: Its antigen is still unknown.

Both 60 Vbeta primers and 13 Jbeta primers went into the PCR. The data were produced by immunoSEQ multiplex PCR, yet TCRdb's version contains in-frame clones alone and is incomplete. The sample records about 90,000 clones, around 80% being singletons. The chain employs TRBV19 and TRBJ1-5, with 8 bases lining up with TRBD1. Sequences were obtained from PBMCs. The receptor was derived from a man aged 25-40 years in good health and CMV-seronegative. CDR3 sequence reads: CASIQDRASNQPQHF. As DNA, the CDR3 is TGTGCCAGTATCCAGGACAGGGCTAGCAATCAGCCCCAGCATTTT. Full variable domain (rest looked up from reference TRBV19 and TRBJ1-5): DGGITQSPKYLFRKEGQNVTLSCEQNLNHDAMYWYRQDPGQGLRLIYYSQIVNDFQKGDIAEGYSVSREKKESFPLTVTSAQKNPTAFYLCASIQDRASNQPQHFGDGTRLSIL.